The following is a TCR beta chain sequence with its context. One entry per CDR3 protein, called by TCRdb with MiXCR from the RT-PCR reads. The top ten hold 3.6% of the sample, which has 550,000 to 750,000 distinct CDR3 sequences, over 12% seen once. The V segment lost 6 bases and the J segment 6 bases; nucleotides outside the gene matches: 10. The CDR3 sequence is 14 residues long. Germline CDR1 KGHSH, CDR2 LQKENI. The chain employs TRBV18 and TRBJ1-1, with 7 nucleotides matching TRBD1. The material sequenced was memory CD4+ T cells from blood. This TCR derives from a female donor in good health, serving as a healthy control. The CDR3 coding sequence is TGTGCCAGCTCTCCCGTCCGCGGGACAGCTGAAGCTTTCTTT. Its protein is CASSPVRGTAEAFF.